This is a list of T cell receptor beta chains from one sample in a study of shared clonotypes between healthy human individuals. Profiled with immunoSEQ multiplex PCR; TCRdb holds only in-frame clones, not every one. The data show millions of clones, roughly 94% seen once. The sequenced sample was naive CD4+ T cells sorted from blood. These receptor sequences come from a man aged 18 to 30 in good health. The CDR3 runs from the conserved cysteine through the conserved F or W. The order of the fields is D gene, V gene, J gene, CDR3 protein, CDR3 DNA. A D gene is named only where the DNA matches it firmly.

TRBD1	TRBV6-6	TRBJ1-4	CASSSGQGGEKLFF	TGTGCCAGCAGTAGCGGACAGGGTGGTGAAAAACTGTTTTTT
.	TRBV19	TRBJ1-1	CASSRGGDTEAFF	TGTGCCAGTAGTCGTGGAGGGGATACTGAAGCTTTCTTT
.	TRBV10-1	TRBJ2-5	CASSESTGEETQYF	TGCGCCAGCAGTGAGTCGACTGGAGAAGAGACCCAGTACTTC
.	TRBV27	TRBJ2-2	CASSALGAGELFF	TGTGCCAGCAGTGCCCTTGGGGCCGGGGAGCTGTTTTTT
.	TRBV19	TRBJ1-2	CASSASAPDTNYGYTF	TGTGCCAGTAGTGCGAGTGCCCCCGACACTAACTATGGCTACACCTTC
.	TRBV20-1	TRBJ2-5	CSASLETQYF	TGCAGTGCCAGTTTAGAGACCCAGTACTTC
.	TRBV5-6	TRBJ2-1	CASSLTKFEQFF	TGTGCCAGCAGCTTGACTAAGTTTGAGCAGTTCTTC
.	TRBV18	TRBJ2-3	CASSPTRLGADTQYF	TGTGCCAGCTCACCCACTAGGCTAGGCGCAGATACGCAGTATTTT
.	TRBV7-2	TRBJ2-3	CASSLGGSGRVWTDTQYF	TGTGCCAGCAGCTTAGGAGGGAGTGGTCGGGTGTGGACAGATACGCAGTATTTT
TRBD2	TRBV18	TRBJ2-1	CASSQRGDNEQFF	TGTGCCAGCTCACAGCGGGGGGACAATGAGCAGTTCTTC
.	TRBV6-4	TRBJ1-4	CASSWSPGEKLFF	TGTGCCAGCAGCTGGTCCCCCGGGGAAAAACTGTTTTTT
.	TRBV30	TRBJ2-4	CAWSAVPNIQYF	TGTGCCTGGAGTGCGGTACCAAACATTCAGTACTTC
.	TRBV7-2	TRBJ1-1	CASSLEVAVFW	TGTGCCAGCAGCTTAGAAGTGGCAGTCTTCTGG
TRBD1	TRBV10-3	TRBJ1-6	CAINTGANSPLHF	TGTGCCATCAATACAGGGGCAAATTCACCCCTCCACTTT
TRBD1	TRBV7-6	TRBJ1-3	CASSLGQAGGNTIYF	TGTGCCAGCAGCTTGGGACAGGCAGGTGGAAACACCATATATTTT
TRBD2	TRBV28	TRBJ2-7	CASSLGGSGGTYEQYF	TGTGCCAGCAGTTTGGGTGGATCGGGAGGCACCTACGAGCAGTACTTC